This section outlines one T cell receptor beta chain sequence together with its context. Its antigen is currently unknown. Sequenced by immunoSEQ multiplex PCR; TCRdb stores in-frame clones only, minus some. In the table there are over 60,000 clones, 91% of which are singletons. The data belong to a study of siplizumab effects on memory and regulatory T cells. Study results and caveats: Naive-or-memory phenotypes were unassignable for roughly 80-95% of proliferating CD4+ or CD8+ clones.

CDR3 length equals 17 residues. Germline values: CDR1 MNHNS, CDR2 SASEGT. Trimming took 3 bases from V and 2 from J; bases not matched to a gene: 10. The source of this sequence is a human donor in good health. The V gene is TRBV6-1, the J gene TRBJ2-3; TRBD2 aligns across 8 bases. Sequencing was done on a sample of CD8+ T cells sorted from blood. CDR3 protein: CASSETHRGGPTDTQYF. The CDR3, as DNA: TGTGCCAGCAGTGAGACTCACCGCGGGGGGCCCACAGATACGCAGTATTTT.